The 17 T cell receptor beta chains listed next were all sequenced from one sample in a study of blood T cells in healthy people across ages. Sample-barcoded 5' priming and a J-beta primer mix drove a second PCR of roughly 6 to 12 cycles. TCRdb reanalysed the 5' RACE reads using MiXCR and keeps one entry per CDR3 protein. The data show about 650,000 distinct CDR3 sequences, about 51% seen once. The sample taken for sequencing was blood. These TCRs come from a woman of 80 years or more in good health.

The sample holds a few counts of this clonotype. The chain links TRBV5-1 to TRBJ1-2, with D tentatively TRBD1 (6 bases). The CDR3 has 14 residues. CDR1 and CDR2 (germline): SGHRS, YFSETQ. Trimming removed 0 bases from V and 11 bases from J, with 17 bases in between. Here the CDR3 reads CASSLVAGAQGYTF. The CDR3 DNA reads TGCGCCAGCAGCTTGGTGGCGGGGGCCCAAGGATACACCTTC.

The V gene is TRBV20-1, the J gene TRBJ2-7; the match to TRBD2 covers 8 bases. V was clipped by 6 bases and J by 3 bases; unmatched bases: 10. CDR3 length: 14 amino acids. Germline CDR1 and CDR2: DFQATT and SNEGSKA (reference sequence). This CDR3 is CSASRGGDSYEQYF. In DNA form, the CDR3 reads TGCAGTGCGTCTCGGGGGGGCGATAGCTACGAGCAGTACTTC.

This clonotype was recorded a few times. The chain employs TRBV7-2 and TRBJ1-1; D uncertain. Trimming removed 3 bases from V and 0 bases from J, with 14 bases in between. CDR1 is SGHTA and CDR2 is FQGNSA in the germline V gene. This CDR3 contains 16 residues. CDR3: CASSFDSGRMNTEAFF. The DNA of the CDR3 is TGTGCCAGCAGCTTTGATAGCGGCAGGATGAACACTGAAGCTTTCTTT.

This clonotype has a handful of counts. The CDR3 here is CASSFRSLRTSDLQETQYF. CDR3 bases: TGCGCCAGCAGCTTCCGTAGTTTAAGGACGTCGGACCTCCAAGAGACCCAGTACTTC. V gene TRBV5-1 combines with J gene TRBJ2-5, with unresolved D. Per germline, CDR1 SGHRS and CDR2 YFSETQ. This CDR3 has 19 residues. V lost 2 bases, J lost 1 base, and 24 bases lay in between.

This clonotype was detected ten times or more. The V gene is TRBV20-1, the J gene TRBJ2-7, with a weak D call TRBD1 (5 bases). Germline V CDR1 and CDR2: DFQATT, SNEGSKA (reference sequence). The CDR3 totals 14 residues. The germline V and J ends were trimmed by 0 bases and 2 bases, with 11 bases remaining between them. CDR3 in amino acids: CSARESRDTYEQYF. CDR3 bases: TGCAGTGCTAGAGAATCCAGGGATACCTACGAGCAGTACTTC.

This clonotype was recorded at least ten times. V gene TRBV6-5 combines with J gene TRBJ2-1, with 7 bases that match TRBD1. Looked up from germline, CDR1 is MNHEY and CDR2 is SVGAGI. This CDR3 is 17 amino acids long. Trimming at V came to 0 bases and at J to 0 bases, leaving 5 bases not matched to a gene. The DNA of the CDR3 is TGTGCCAGCAGTTACTCGACAGGGTTCCGCTCCTACAATGAGCAGTTCTTC. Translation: CASSYSTGFRSYNEQFF.

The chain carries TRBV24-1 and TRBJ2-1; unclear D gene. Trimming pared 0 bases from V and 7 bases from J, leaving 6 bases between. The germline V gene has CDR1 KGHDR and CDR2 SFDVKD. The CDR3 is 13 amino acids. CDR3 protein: CATSDLKRNEQFF. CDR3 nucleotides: TGTGCCACCAGTGATTTGAAGCGTAATGAGCAGTTCTTC.

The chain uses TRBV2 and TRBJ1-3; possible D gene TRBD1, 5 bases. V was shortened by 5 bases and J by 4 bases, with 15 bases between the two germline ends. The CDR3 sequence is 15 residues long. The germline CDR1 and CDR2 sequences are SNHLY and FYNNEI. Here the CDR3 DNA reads TGTGCCAGCAGTCCCGGTGGGACCGGGGGAAACACCATATATTTT. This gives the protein CASSPGGTGGNTIYF.

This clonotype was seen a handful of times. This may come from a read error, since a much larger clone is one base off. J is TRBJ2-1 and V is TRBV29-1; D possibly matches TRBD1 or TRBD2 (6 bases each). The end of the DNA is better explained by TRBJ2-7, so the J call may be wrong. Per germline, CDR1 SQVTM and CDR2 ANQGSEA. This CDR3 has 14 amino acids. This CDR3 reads CSVAGASTYNEQYF. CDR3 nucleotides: TGCAGCGTTGCGGGGGCTTCGACCTACAATGAGCAGTACTTC.

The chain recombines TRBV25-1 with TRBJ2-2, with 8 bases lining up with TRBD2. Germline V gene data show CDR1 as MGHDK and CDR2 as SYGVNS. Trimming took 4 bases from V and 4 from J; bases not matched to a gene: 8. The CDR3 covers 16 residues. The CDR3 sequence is CASSGGAGAPTGELFF. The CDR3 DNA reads TGTGCCAGCAGTGGTGGAGCGGGGGCCCCCACCGGGGAGCTGTTTTTT.

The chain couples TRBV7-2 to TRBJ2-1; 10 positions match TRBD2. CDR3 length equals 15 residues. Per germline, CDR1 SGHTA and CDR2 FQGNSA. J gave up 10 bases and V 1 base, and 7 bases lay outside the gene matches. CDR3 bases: TGTGCCAGCAGCTTAGGTAGCGGGGGGCTCGGGGAGCAGTTCTTC. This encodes CASSLGSGGLGEQFF. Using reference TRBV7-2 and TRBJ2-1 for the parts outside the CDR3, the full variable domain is GAGVSQSPSNKVTEKGKDVELRCDPISGHTALYWYRQSLGQGLEFLIYFQGNSAPDKSGLPSDRFSAERTGGSVSTLTIQRTQQEDSAVYLCASSLGSGGLGEQFFGPGTRLTVL.

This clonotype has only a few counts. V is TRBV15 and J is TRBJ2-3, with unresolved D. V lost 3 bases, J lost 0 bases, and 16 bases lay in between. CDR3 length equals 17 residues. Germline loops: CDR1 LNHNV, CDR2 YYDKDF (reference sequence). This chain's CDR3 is CATSSPPALTSTDTQYF. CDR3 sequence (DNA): TGTGCCACCAGCAGTCCCCCGGCGCTTACTAGCACAGATACGCAGTATTTT.

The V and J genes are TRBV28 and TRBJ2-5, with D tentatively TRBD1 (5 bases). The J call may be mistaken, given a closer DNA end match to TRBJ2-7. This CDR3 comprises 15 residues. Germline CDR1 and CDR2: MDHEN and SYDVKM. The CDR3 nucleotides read TGTGCCAGCAGTTCCCTTACAGGAGAGGTAAACGAGCAGTACTTC. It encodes CASSSLTGEVNEQYF.

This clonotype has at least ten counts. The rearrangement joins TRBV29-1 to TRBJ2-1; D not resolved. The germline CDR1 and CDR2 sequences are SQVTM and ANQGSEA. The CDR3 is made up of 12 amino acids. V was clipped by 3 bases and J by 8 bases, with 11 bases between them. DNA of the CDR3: TGCAGCGTTGAGGGGATCAGCCATGAGCAGTTCTTC. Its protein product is CSVEGISHEQFF.

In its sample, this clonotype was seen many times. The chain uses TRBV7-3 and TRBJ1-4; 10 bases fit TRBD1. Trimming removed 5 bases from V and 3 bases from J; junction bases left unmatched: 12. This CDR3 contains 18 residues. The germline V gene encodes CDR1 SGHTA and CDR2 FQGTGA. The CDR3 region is CASSPKGDRGFSNEKLFF. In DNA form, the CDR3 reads TGTGCCAGCAGCCCTAAAGGGGACAGGGGTTTTTCTAATGAAAAACTGTTTTTT.

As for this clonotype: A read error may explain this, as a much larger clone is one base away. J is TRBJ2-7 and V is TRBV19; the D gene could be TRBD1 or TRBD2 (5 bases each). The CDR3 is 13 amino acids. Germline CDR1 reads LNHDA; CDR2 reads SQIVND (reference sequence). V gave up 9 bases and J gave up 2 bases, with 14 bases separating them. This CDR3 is CARRGTDTYEQYF. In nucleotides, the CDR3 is TGTGCCAGGAGGGGCACGGATACCTACGAGCAGTACTTC.

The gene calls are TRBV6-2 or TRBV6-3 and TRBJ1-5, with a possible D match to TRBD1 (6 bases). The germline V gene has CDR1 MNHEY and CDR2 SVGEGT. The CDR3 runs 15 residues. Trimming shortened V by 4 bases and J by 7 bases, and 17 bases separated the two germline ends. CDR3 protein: CASSFTRGSGQPQHF. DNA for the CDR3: TGTGCCAGCAGTTTTACCAGGGGTTCGGGCCAGCCCCAGCATTTT.